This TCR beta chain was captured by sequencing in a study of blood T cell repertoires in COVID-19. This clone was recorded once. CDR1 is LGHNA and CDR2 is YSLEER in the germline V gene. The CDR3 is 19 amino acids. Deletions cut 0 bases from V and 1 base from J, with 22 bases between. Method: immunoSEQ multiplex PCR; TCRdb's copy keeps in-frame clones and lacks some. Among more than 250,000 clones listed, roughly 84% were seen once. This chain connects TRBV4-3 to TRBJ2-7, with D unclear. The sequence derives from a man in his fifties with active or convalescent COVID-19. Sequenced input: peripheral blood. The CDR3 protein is CASSQDLPHKAGPSYEQYF. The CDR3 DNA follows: TGCGCCAGCAGCCAAGATCTCCCCCACAAGGCAGGCCCTTCCTACGAGCAGTACTTC.